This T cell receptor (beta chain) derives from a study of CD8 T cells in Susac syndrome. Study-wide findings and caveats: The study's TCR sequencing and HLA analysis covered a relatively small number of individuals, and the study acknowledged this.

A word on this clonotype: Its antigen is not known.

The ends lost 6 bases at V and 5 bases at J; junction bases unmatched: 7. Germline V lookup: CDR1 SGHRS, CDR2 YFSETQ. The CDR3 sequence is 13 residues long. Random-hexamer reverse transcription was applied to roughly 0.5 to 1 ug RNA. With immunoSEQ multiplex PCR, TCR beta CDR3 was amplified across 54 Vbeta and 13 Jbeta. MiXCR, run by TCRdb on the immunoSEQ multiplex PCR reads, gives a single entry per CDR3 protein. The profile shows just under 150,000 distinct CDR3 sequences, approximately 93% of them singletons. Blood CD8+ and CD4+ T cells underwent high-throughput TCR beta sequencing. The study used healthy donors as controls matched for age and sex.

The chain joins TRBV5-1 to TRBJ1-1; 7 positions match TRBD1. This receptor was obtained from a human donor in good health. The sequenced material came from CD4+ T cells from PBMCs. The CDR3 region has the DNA TGCGCCAGCACCCGGGGGGGACAGACTGAAGCTTTCTTT. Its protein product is CASTRGGQTEAFF.